This passage covers 24 T cell receptor beta chains from one sample sequenced in a study of shared clonotypes between healthy human individuals. TCRdb's copy holds only in-frame clones and misses some; the assay was immunoSEQ multiplex PCR. The sample lists about 2.1 million clones, around 93% seen once, with about 1.7% in the top ten. CD45RO negativity and positive selection for CCR7 defined naive CD8 cells, a population that excluded terminally differentiated effector memory CD45RA+ cells. The sample was naive CD8+ T cells from PBMCs. These TCRs come from a man younger than 35 in good health. Some clones in this sample may be carry-over from other donors' samples.

This sequence joins TRBV28 and TRBJ2-5; D unresolved. Germline V CDR1 and CDR2: MDHEN, SYDVKM. The CDR3 spans 17 residues. The ends were cut back, 5 bases at V and 1 base at J, with 20 bases in the middle. This chain's CDR3 is CASSPLFSVPSQETQYF. As DNA, the CDR3 is TGTGCCAGCAGTCCTCTGTTTTCGGTGCCCTCCCAAGAGACCCAGTACTTC.

The chain is built from TRBV4-3 and TRBJ2-7; the match to TRBD2 covers 12 bases. CDR1 LGHNA and CDR2 YSLEER come from the germline V gene. The CDR3 is 17 amino acids. V shed 1 base and J 4 bases; nucleotides not matched to a gene: 8. CDR3 coding DNA: TGCGCCAGCAGCCAAGGCTTTACGACTAGCGGGAGTTACGAGCAGTACTTC. This gives the protein CASSQGFTTSGSYEQYF.

The chain uses TRBV15 and TRBJ2-6, with D unclear. In germline, CDR1 is LNHNV, CDR2 YYDKDF (reference sequence). Trimming removed 8 bases at V and 2 bases at J, with 16 bases between. CDR3 length: 16 amino acids. This CDR3 is CATRVDDGAGANVLTF. In DNA, the CDR3 is TGTGCCACCCGGGTTGATGATGGGGCTGGGGCCAACGTCCTGACTTTC.

The chain employs TRBV5-1 and TRBJ2-3; possible D gene TRBD1, 6 bases. In germline, CDR1 is SGHRS, CDR2 YFSETQ. V was clipped by 0 bases and J by 2 bases, with 16 bases between them. This CDR3 region has 17 residues. The CDR3 region is CASSLAVTGPPTDTQYF. In DNA form, the CDR3 reads TGCGCCAGCAGCTTGGCGGTAACAGGGCCCCCCACAGATACGCAGTATTTT.

This clone was recorded once. The chain combines TRBV7-6 with TRBJ1-2, with 8 bases aligning to TRBD1. Germline-derived CDR1 and CDR2 are SGHVS and FNYEAQ. Germline trimming cut 4 bases from V and 1 base from J; bases unmatched to any gene: 5. CDR3 size: 15 residues. The CDR3: CASSSGTGNNYGYTF. CDR3 bases: TGTGCCAGCAGCTCCGGGACAGGAAATAACTATGGCTACACCTTC. The entire variable domain, with the rest obtained from reference TRBV7-6 and TRBJ1-2, is as follows: GAGVSQSPRYKVTKRGQDVALRCDPISGHVSLYWYRQALGQGPEFLTYFNYEAQQDKSGLPNDRFSAERPEGSISTLTIQRTEQRDSAMYRCASSSGTGNNYGYTFGSGTRLTVV.

This chain links TRBV25-1 with TRBJ2-5; maybe TRBD1 (6 bases). Germline CDR1 MGHDK, CDR2 SYGVNS. V dropped 6 bases and J dropped 1 base, with 15 bases sitting between them. CDR3 size: 15 residues. CDR3 DNA sequence: TGTGCCAGCAGATCCTATCAGGGGTCCCAAGAGACCCAGTACTTC. This codes for CASRSYQGSQETQYF.

The chain employs TRBV30 and TRBJ1-2; D perhaps matches TRBD1 (5 bases). This CDR3 comprises 16 residues. The V and J ends lost 5 bases and 4 bases respectively, with 23 bases between them. Germline assignment: CDR1 GTSNPN and CDR2 SVGIG (reference sequence). The CDR3 nucleotides read TGTGCCTGGGTGGGCCCCGAGACAGCAAACCCCTATGGCTACACCTTC. Its protein product is CAWVGPETANPYGYTF.

In the case of this clone: The sample holds other DNA sequences that translate to the same CDR3. The chain links TRBV4-3 to TRBJ1-2, with TRBD1 identical over 8 bases. CDR3 length equals 14 residues. The germline gives CDR1 LGHNA, CDR2 YSLEER. The J segment lost 4 bases and the V segment lost 4 bases, leaving 5 bases of the junction unmatched. The DNA for the CDR3 is TGCGCCAGCAGCCCAGGACAGGGCAGCTATGGCTACACCTTC. This sequence encodes CASSPGQGSYGYTF.

V and J are TRBV27 and TRBJ1-3; the D gene is possibly TRBD1 (5 bases). V lost 2 bases and J 3 bases, leaving 11 bases between the germline ends. Germline assignment: CDR1 MNHEY and CDR2 SMNVEV (reference sequence). This CDR3 is built from 15 residues. CDR3 DNA: TGTGCCAGCAGTTTAAACCCAGGGTTTGGAAACACCATATATTTT. It yields the protein CASSLNPGFGNTIYF.

The genes are TRBV29-1 and TRBJ2-7; D might be TRBD2 (6 bases). Looked up from germline, CDR1 is SQVTM and CDR2 is ANQGSEA. V gave up 6 bases and J gave up 3 bases, with 12 bases separating them. This CDR3 region has 12 residues. This CDR3 reads CSVAGTLYEQYF. The DNA for the CDR3 is TGCAGCGTAGCCGGGACTCTCTACGAGCAGTACTTC.

The chain combines TRBV15 with TRBJ2-2, with D unclear. V lost 3 bases and J lost 5, with 16 bases in between. Per germline, CDR1 LNHNV and CDR2 YYDKDF (reference sequence). The CDR3 has 16 residues. CDR3 bases: TGTGCCACCAGCAGCGGATTTCCACCCGTAACCGGGGAGCTGTTTTTT. Translated: CATSSGFPPVTGELFF.

This clone appeared a single time. The V gene is TRBV25-1, the J gene TRBJ1-2; 9 bases are a match to TRBD1. Germline CDR1 is MGHDK and CDR2 is SYGVNS. This CDR3 is built from 15 residues. Unmatched junction bases numbered 8, after V lost 4 bases and J lost 5 bases. CDR3: CASSGQNRGRYGYTF. The CDR3 nucleotides are TGTGCCAGCAGTGGACAAAACAGGGGGCGGTATGGCTACACCTTC.

The chain links TRBV19 to TRBJ1-1; D possibly corresponds to TRBD1 (6 bases). Trimming removed 4 bases at V and 1 base at J, with 31 bases between. CDR1 and CDR2 from the germline V gene are LNHDA and SQIVND (reference sequence). The CDR3 totals 21 residues. In DNA form, the CDR3 reads TGTGCCAGTAGTACGGACACCGACAAGGACAGAACACGCTTCCCGAACACTGAAGCTTTCTTT. Its protein is CASSTDTDKDRTRFPNTEAFF.

The chain carries TRBV6-5 and TRBJ2-2; 7 bases fit TRBD2. The germline V gene encodes CDR1 MNHEY and CDR2 SVGAGI. The CDR3 runs to 15 residues. J lost 3 bases, V lost 2 bases, and 3 bases had no gene match. The CDR3 DNA follows: TGTGCCAGCAGTTACGCGGCGGGAGACACCGGGGAGCTGTTTTTT. Translated: CASSYAAGDTGELFF.

The chain carries TRBV5-6 and TRBJ2-3; no clear D. CDR1 and CDR2 (germline): SGHDT, YYEEEE. The CDR3 is made up of 15 amino acids. V was shortened by 2 bases and J by 0 bases, with 10 bases between the two germline ends. The CDR3 loop is CASSLSVRSTDTQYF. The CDR3 DNA reads TGTGCCAGCAGCTTAAGTGTACGGAGCACAGATACGCAGTATTTT.

The chain is built from TRBV4-3 and TRBJ2-1; TRBD2 matches 8 bases. Germline values: CDR1 LGHNA, CDR2 YSLEER. Trimming cost V 0 bases and J 4 bases; bases outside gene matches: 11. This CDR3 is 18 amino acids long. DNA of the CDR3: TGCGCCAGCAGCCAAGACTTTCCCAGCGGGAGTGGGTACAATGAGCAGTTCTTC. Translated: CASSQDFPSGSGYNEQFF.

The rearrangement joins TRBV7-3 to TRBJ2-5; D gene uncertain. CDR1 is SGHTA and CDR2 is FQGTGA in the germline V gene. The CDR3 is 14 residues long. The ends were cut back, 1 base at V and 4 bases at J, with 10 bases in the middle. CDR3 DNA sequence: TGTGCCAGCAGCTTAATAGCCAGAGGAGAGACCCAGTACTTC. Its protein product is CASSLIARGETQYF. Full variable domain (rest looked up from reference TRBV7-3 and TRBJ2-5): GAGVSQTPSNKVTEKGKYVELRCDPISGHTALYWYRQSLGQGPEFLIYFQGTGAADDSGLPNDRFFAVRPEGSVSTLKIQRTERGDSAVYLCASSLIARGETQYFGPGTRLLVL.

V is TRBV2 and J is TRBJ2-3; D is undetermined. Trimming removed 3 bases at V and 10 bases at J, with 17 bases between. CDR1 and CDR2 from the germline V gene are SNHLY and FYNNEI. The CDR3 contains 14 residues. The CDR3 DNA follows: TGTGCCAGCAGTGACGGCCGGGCCCTGGTAGCGCAGTATTTT. Amino acid sequence: CASSDGRALVAQYF.

The V gene is TRBV27, the J gene TRBJ1-5, with D perhaps TRBD1 (5 bases). The V and J ends lost 5 bases and 1 base respectively, with 12 bases between them. Germline V lookup: CDR1 MNHEY, CDR2 SMNVEV (reference sequence). CDR3 length: 15 residues. The CDR3 loop is CASSGTTESNQPQHF. The CDR3 DNA is TGTGCCAGCAGTGGGACCACTGAAAGCAATCAGCCCCAGCATTTT.

V gene TRBV15 combines with J gene TRBJ2-1; 9 positions match TRBD2. CDR1 and CDR2 from the germline V gene are LNHNV and YYDKDF (reference sequence). CDR3 length: 16 residues. V was pared by 5 bases and J by 7 bases, with 12 bases of the junction left unmatched. The CDR3 sequence is CATSQEPGLALNEQFF. CDR3 in DNA: TGTGCCACCAGCCAGGAACCGGGACTAGCTTTAAATGAGCAGTTCTTC.

As for this clone: Other nucleotide sequences from this sample produce the same CDR3. V is TRBV27 and J is TRBJ2-1; D gene uncertain. Per the germline V gene, CDR1 is MNHEY and CDR2 is SMNVEV (reference sequence). The CDR3 covers 13 residues. V lost 1 base, J lost 7 bases, and 8 bases lay in between. The CDR3 protein is CASSLFLGNEQFF. As DNA, the CDR3 is TGTGCCAGCAGTTTATTCTTAGGGAATGAGCAGTTCTTC.

V is TRBV13 and J is TRBJ2-1; a weak D match, TRBD2 (5 bases). This CDR3 comprises 12 residues. CDR1 and CDR2 from the germline V gene are PRHDT and FYEKMQ (reference sequence). V was trimmed by 3 bases and J by 9 bases, leaving 9 bases between them. The DNA for the CDR3 is TGTGCCAGCAGCTTCGGAGGTGTTGAGCAGTTCTTC. Translating it yields CASSFGGVEQFF.

The V and J genes are TRBV28 and TRBJ2-3, with D tentatively TRBD1 (5 bases). Germline-derived CDR1 and CDR2 are MDHEN and SYDVKM. V lost 4 bases and J lost 0, with 11 bases in between. The CDR3 contains 15 residues. CDR3 sequence (DNA): TGTGCCAGCAGTTCTGACAGAGCTAGCACAGATACGCAGTATTTT. Protein sequence: CASSSDRASTDTQYF.

Points on this clone: Other DNA sequences within the sample encode an identical CDR3. The V gene is TRBV28, the J gene TRBJ2-2; D is unclear. Germline-derived CDR1 and CDR2 are MDHEN and SYDVKM. This CDR3 is built from 15 residues. V was pared by 2 bases and J by 0 bases, with 7 bases between. In DNA form, the CDR3 reads TGTGCCAGCAGTTTAGGCACTACGAACACCGGGGAGCTGTTTTTT. Protein sequence: CASSLGTTNTGELFF.